This record looks at one T cell receptor (beta chain) sequence and its context. The source of the sample is a study of blood T cell repertoires in COVID-19. About the research overall: Italy, Spain and the United States were the sources of the convalescent and acute COVID-19 samples.

Methods used by the authors: Reference gene primers were amplified, and this amplification served to estimate nucleated cell counts. Using immunoSEQ multiplex PCR, the repertoire was profiled, and TCRdb retains in-frame clones only, with some absent. V and J calls and clone size are as listed in that table; D and trimming were resolved from the DNA. The sample consists of approximately 110,000 clones, approximately 81% of them appearing once. The germline V gene has CDR1 LNHDA and CDR2 SQIVND (reference sequence). The V and J ends lost 1 base and 5 bases, in that order; junction bases with no gene match: 8. The CDR3 runs to 17 residues.

This receptor was taken from a man older than 75 with COVID-19, enrolled during active disease. The chain has TRBV19 and TRBJ2-2, with 9 bases that match TRBD1. Sequenced sample: peripheral blood. Here the CDR3 reads CASSIGEGDRVTGELFF. CDR3 in DNA: TGTGCCAGTAGTATAGGGGAAGGGGACAGGGTGACCGGGGAGCTGTTTTTT.